This passage covers 22 T cell receptor beta chains from one sample sequenced in a study of cytomegalovirus exposure and HLA in healthy donors. A multiplex PCR was run with 60 Vbeta primers and 13 Jbeta primers. TCRdb's copy holds only in-frame clones and misses some; the assay was immunoSEQ multiplex PCR. The ten most abundant clones cover 5.5% of a sample with about 88,000 clones. Sequences were obtained from PBMCs. Source of these receptors: a girl under 18 in good health and CMV-seropositive.

V usage is TRBV6-5 and J usage is TRBJ2-1, with D possibly being TRBD2 (7 bases). The CDR3 is made up of 12 amino acids. Germline V gives CDR1 MNHEY, CDR2 SVGAGI. The V end was cut by 5 bases, the J end by 8 bases, with 10 bases between. This CDR3 is CASSRGGDEQFF. CDR3 bases: TGTGCCAGCAGTAGGGGGGGAGATGAGCAGTTCTTC.

The chain joins TRBV5-4 to TRBJ1-2, with TRBD1 matching over 12 bases. CDR1 SGHNT and CDR2 YYREEE come from the germline V gene (reference sequence). The CDR3 has 17 amino acids. V lost 4 bases to trimming and J lost 3 bases; unmatched junction nucleotides: 10. The DNA of the CDR3 is TGTGCCAGCAGCCCAGGGACAGGGGGCACGGGCGACTATGGCTACACCTTC. Its protein is CASSPGTGGTGDYGYTF.

The rearrangement joins TRBV6-5 to TRBJ2-7; D uncertain. V was shortened by 6 bases and J by 0 bases, with 15 bases between the two germline ends. The CDR3 is made up of 15 amino acids. The germline CDR1 and CDR2 sequences are MNHEY and SVGAGI. CDR3 region: CASRRDPLSSYEQYF. The CDR3 bases are TGTGCCAGCAGACGCGATCCACTGAGCTCCTACGAGCAGTACTTC.

The gene calls are TRBV25-1 and TRBJ1-2; D not resolved. V shed 2 bases and J shed 2 bases, with 12 bases lying between them. This CDR3 contains 15 residues. Per the germline V gene, CDR1 is MGHDK and CDR2 is SYGVNS. CDR3 in DNA: TGTGCCAGCAGTGAAGTCGGGGTCGGGAACTATGGCTACACCTTC. Amino acid sequence: CASSEVGVGNYGYTF.

This chain joins TRBV28 and TRBJ1-5; 9 nucleotides line up with TRBD1. This CDR3 region has 14 residues. V lost 6 bases, J lost 9 bases, and 9 bases stayed unmatched. The germline CDR1 and CDR2 sequences are MDHEN and SYDVKM. CDR3 residues: CASRSTGGMRPQHF. DNA for the CDR3: TGTGCCAGCAGGTCGACAGGGGGAATGCGGCCCCAGCATTTT.

The chain is built from TRBV5-1 and TRBJ2-1; 11 nucleotides align to TRBD1. V was pared by 3 bases and J by 7 bases, with 9 bases of the junction left unmatched. The CDR3 contains 16 residues. The germline gives CDR1 SGHRS, CDR2 YFSETQ. The CDR3 sequence: CASSWSPGQGGNEQFF. In DNA, the CDR3 is TGCGCCAGCAGCTGGAGCCCGGGACAGGGGGGTAATGAGCAGTTCTTC.

The rearrangement links TRBV7-2 to TRBJ2-1, with 9 bases matching TRBD2. The germline V gene encodes CDR1 SGHTA and CDR2 FQGNSA. CDR3 length: 17 amino acids. Trimming removed 3 bases from V and 8 bases from J; junction bases left unmatched: 14. CDR3 DNA: TGTGCCAGCAGCTTCGTAATTGGGGGAGCGGGGGGATATGAGCAGTTCTTC. It yields the protein CASSFVIGGAGGYEQFF. Full variable domain (outside the CDR3, taken from reference TRBV7-2 and TRBJ2-1): GAGVSQSPSNKVTEKGKDVELRCDPISGHTALYWYRQSLGQGLEFLIYFQGNSAPDKSGLPSDRFSAERTGGSVSTLTIQRTQQEDSAVYLCASSFVIGGAGGYEQFFGPGTRLTVL.

The rearrangement joins TRBV9 to TRBJ2-3; TRBD1 might be the D (5 bases). The germline V gene encodes CDR1 SGDLS and CDR2 YYNGEE. This CDR3 has 15 amino acids. The V end lost 0 bases, the J end lost 2 bases, and 10 bases lay between the germline ends. The DNA of the CDR3 is TGTGCCAGCAGCGTAGATTCAGGGTTCACAGATACGCAGTATTTT. This sequence encodes CASSVDSGFTDTQYF.

The chain links TRBV6-5 to TRBJ1-6; D is unresolved. The V gene's germline CDR1 is MNHEY and CDR2 SVGAGI. This CDR3 comprises 15 residues. Trimming pared 5 bases from V and 7 bases from J, leaving 15 bases between. For the CDR3, the DNA is TGTGCCAGCAGTCCATTAGGAGCCTCAAATTCACCCCTCCACTTT. It codes for CASSPLGASNSPLHF.

J is TRBJ1-6 and V is TRBV19, with 7 positions matching TRBD1. From germline, CDR1 is LNHDA and CDR2 SQIVND (reference sequence). V gave up 4 bases and J gave up 3 bases; unmatched junction bases: 3. The CDR3 length is 15 residues. CDR3 region: CASSSGQDYNSPLHF. DNA of the CDR3: TGTGCCAGTAGTAGCGGACAGGACTATAATTCACCCCTCCACTTT.

The chain employs TRBV19 and TRBJ1-6, with TRBD1 matching over 9 bases. The CDR3 totals 13 residues. J lost 10 bases, V lost 7 bases, and 5 bases had no gene match. Germline CDR1 is LNHDA and CDR2 is SQIVND (reference sequence). CDR3 region: CASNRDRDSPLHF. CDR3 nucleotide sequence: TGTGCCAGTAACAGGGACAGGGACTCACCCCTCCACTTT.

The chain has TRBV19 and TRBJ1-5; D perhaps matches TRBD1 (5 bases). The CDR3 is 13 amino acids. V lost 5 bases to trimming and J lost 7 bases, with 12 bases between them. Germline CDR1 is LNHDA and CDR2 is SQIVND (reference sequence). The CDR3 region is CASSEQEGQPQHF. The CDR3 nucleotides are TGTGCCAGTAGTGAACAGGAGGGCCAGCCCCAGCATTTT.

The rearrangement uses TRBV29-1 and TRBJ2-1, with 10 bases aligning to TRBD2. V was pared by 5 bases and J by 6 bases, with 4 bases of the junction left unmatched. CDR1 is SQVTM, CDR2 ANQGSEA, per germline. The CDR3 covers 13 residues. CDR3 nucleotides: TGCAGCGTTCCCGGGACTAGCGTCAATGAGCAGTTCTTC. Protein sequence: CSVPGTSVNEQFF.

This sequence joins TRBV19 and TRBJ1-1, with D possibly matching TRBD1 (6 bases). The germline gives CDR1 LNHDA, CDR2 SQIVND (reference sequence). CDR3 length: 16 residues. The V gene lost 6 bases and the J gene lost 1 base, with 18 bases spanning the gap. CDR3 nucleotides: TGTGCCAGTAGGCCTAGCACAGGGCTTAGGAACACTGAAGCTTTCTTT. It yields the protein CASRPSTGLRNTEAFF.

This chain links TRBV19 with TRBJ1-4; D may be TRBD1 (5 bases). From germline, CDR1 is LNHDA and CDR2 SQIVND (reference sequence). This CDR3 spans 15 amino acids. V dropped 1 base and J dropped 7 bases, with 13 bases sitting between them. The CDR3 sequence: CASSIGNRKGEKLFF. The CDR3 nucleotides read TGTGCCAGTAGTATAGGGAACAGGAAAGGTGAAAAACTGTTTTTT.

The V call is TRBV13, the J call TRBJ1-1; D not certain. CDR3 length equals 13 residues. CDR1 is PRHDT and CDR2 is FYEKMQ in the germline V gene (reference sequence). Between the trimmed V and J ends, which lost 1 base and 7 bases, there was a span of 10 bases. CDR3 DNA sequence: TGTGCCAGCAGCTTAGCGCCGAGGAGTGAAGCTTTCTTT. This encodes CASSLAPRSEAFF. The full variable domain, rest sourced from reference TRBV13 and TRBJ1-1, is AAGVIQSPRHLIKEKRETATLKCYPIPRHDTVYWYQQGPGQDPQFLISFYEKMQSDKGSIPDRFSAQQFSDYHSELNMSSLELGDSALYFCASSLAPRSEAFFGQGTRLTVV.

The chain employs TRBV11-3 and TRBJ2-7, with D possibly matching TRBD1 (6 bases). The CDR3 spans 18 residues. The germline CDR1 and CDR2 sequences are SGHNT and YENEEA. V was pared by 1 base and J by 0 bases, with 19 bases between. The CDR3 sequence: CASSLVSQGKHASYEQYF. CDR3 coding DNA: TGTGCCAGCAGCTTAGTTTCCCAGGGGAAACACGCCTCCTACGAGCAGTACTTC.

V and J are TRBV5-1 and TRBJ1-2; 7 bases map to TRBD1. CDR1 and CDR2 (germline): SGHRS, YFSETQ. There are 15 residues in the CDR3. Unmatched junction bases numbered 6, after V lost 1 base and J lost 3 bases. The CDR3 sequence: CASSLRIGGDYGYTF. DNA of the CDR3: TGCGCCAGCAGCTTGAGGATAGGGGGCGACTATGGCTACACCTTC.

The chain joins TRBV19 to TRBJ1-1; D ambiguous. The length of the CDR3 is 12 residues. Germline CDR1 LNHDA, CDR2 SQIVND (reference sequence). Trimming pared 6 bases from V and 3 bases from J, leaving 8 bases between. CDR3 coding DNA: TGTGCCAGTAGGCCCGGGGACACTGAAGCTTTCTTT. It yields the protein CASRPGDTEAFF.

This sequence joins TRBV5-4 and TRBJ1-1; 7 bases are a match to TRBD1. Trimming took 3 bases from V and 1 from J; bases not matched to a gene: 3. Per the germline V gene, CDR1 is SGHNT and CDR2 is YYREEE (reference sequence). CDR3 length: 14 residues. DNA for the CDR3: TGTGCCAGCAGCTCCAGGACAGGGAACACTGAAGCTTTCTTT. This encodes CASSSRTGNTEAFF.

This rearrangement joins TRBV6-6 to TRBJ1-5; no reliable D call. Deletions cut 5 bases from V and 3 bases from J, with 11 bases between. From germline, CDR1 is MNHNY and CDR2 SVGAGI (reference sequence). The CDR3 contains 14 residues. Here the CDR3 reads CASSATTFNQPQHF. The CDR3 nucleotides are TGTGCCAGCAGTGCAACTACGTTCAATCAGCCCCAGCATTTT.

The chain has TRBV10-3 and TRBJ2-7; 9 nucleotides agree with TRBD1. In germline, CDR1 is ENHRY, CDR2 SYGVKD. J was trimmed by 3 bases and V by 4 bases; bases with no gene match: 7. The CDR3 runs 15 residues. The CDR3 bases are TGTGCCATCAGTGTCGGACAGGGGACTATCTACGAGCAGTACTTC. Translated: CAISVGQGTIYEQYF.